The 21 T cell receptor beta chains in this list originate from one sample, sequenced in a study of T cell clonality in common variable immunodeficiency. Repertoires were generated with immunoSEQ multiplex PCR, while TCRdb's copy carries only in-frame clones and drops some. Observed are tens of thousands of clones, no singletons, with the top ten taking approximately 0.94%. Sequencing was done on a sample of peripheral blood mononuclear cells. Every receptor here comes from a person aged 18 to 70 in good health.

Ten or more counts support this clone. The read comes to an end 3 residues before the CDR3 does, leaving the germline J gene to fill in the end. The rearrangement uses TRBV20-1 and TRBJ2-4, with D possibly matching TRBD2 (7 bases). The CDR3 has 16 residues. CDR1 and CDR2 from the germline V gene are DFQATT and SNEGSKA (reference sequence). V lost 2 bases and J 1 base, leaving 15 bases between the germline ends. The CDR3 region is CSARWGGGEAKNIQYF. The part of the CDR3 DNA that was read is TGCAGTGCTAGATGGGGAGGGGGGGAGGCCAAAAACATT.

CDR3 in amino acids: CASSVLGGTYQPQHF. Incomplete CDR3 DNA: TGTGCCAGCAGTGTACTCGGGGGAACCTATCAGCCC. The chain joins TRBV6-1 to TRBJ1-5; D is possibly TRBD1 (5 bases). The CDR3 end falls 3 residues outside the read, so it is completed with the germline J gene. In germline, CDR1 is MNHNS, CDR2 SASEGT. The CDR3 runs to 15 residues. Trimming removed 4 bases at V and 5 bases at J, with 15 bases between.

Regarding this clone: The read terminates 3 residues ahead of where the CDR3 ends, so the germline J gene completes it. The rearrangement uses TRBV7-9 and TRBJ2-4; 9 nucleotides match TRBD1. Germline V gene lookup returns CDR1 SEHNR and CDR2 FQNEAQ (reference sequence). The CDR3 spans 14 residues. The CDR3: CASSLIGTGNGQYF. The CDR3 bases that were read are TGTGCCAGCAGCCTAATAGGGACAGGGAATGGT.

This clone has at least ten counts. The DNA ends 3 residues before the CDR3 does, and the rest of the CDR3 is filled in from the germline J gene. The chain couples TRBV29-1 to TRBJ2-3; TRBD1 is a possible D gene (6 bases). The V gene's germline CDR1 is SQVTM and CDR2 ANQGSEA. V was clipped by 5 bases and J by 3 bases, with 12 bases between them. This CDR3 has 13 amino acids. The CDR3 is CSVSQGKTDTQYF. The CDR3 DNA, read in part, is TGCAGCGTTAGCCAGGGGAAAACAGATACG.

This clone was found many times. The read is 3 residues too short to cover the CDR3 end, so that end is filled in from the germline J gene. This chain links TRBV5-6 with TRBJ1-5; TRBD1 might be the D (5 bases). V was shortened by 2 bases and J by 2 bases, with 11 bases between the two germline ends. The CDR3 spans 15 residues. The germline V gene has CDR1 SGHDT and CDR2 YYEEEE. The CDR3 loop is CASSLYSGGNQPQHF. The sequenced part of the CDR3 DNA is TGTGCCAGCAGCTTATATTCGGGGGGCAATCAGCCC.

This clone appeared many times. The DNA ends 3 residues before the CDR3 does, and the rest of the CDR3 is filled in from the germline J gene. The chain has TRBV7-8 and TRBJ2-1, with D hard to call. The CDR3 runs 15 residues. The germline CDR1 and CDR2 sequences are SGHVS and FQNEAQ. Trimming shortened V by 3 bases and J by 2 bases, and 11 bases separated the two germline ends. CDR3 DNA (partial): TGTGCCAGCAGCTTTACAGAGAGCACCTACAATGAG. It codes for CASSFTESTYNE. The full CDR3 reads CASSFTESTYNEQFF. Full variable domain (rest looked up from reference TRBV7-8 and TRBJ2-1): GAGVSQSPRYKVAKRGQDVALRCDPISGHVSLFWYQQALGQGPEFLTYFQNEAQLDKSGLPSDRFFAERPEGSVSTLKIQRTQQEDSAVYLCASSFTESTYNEQFFGPGTRLTVL.

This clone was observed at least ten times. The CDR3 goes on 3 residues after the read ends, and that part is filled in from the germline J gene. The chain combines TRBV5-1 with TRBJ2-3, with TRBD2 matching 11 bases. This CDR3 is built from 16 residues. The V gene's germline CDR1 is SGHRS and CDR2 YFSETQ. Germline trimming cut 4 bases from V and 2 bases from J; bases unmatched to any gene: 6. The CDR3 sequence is CASSAGLADFTDTQYF. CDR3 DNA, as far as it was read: TGCGCCAGCAGCGCGGGACTAGCGGATTTCACAGATACG. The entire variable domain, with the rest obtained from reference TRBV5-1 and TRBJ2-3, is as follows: KAGVTQTPRYLIKTRGQQVTLSCSPISGHRSVSWYQQTPGQGLQFLFEYFSETQRNKGNFPGRFSGRQFSNSRSEMNVSTLELGDSALYLCASSAGLADFTDTQYFGPGTRLTVL.

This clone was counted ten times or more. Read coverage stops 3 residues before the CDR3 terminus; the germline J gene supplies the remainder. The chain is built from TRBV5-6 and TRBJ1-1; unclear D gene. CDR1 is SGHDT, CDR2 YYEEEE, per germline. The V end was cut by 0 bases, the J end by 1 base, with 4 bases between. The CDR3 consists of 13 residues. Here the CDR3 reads CASSLAENTEAFF. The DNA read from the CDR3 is TGTGCCAGCAGCTTGGCAGAGAACACTGAA.

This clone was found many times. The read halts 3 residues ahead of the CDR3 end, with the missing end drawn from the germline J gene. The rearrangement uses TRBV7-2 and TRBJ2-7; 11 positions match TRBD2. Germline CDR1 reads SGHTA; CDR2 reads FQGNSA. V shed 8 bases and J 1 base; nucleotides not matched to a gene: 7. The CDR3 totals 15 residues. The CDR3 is CASGRTSGSSYEQYF. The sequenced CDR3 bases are TGTGCCAGCGGCCGGACTAGCGGGTCGTCCTACGAG.

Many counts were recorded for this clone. The CDR3 sequence: CASHTLGREAEAFF. The covered CDR3 bases are TGTGCCAGCCATACCCTTGGCAGGGAGGCTGAA. The chain carries TRBV12-3 or TRBV12-4 and TRBJ1-1, with TRBD1 as a possible D gene (5 bases). The read ends 3 residues shy of where the CDR3 ends; the end is completed using the germline J gene. Trimming cost V 8 bases and J 6 bases, with 19 bases left between them. The CDR3 loop spans 14 amino acids.

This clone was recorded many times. The CDR3 sequence: CASSPRPGNEQFF. The CDR3 bases that were read are TGTGCCAGCAGCCCGCGCCCGGGCAATGAG. The chain couples TRBV7-8 to TRBJ2-1; D is undetermined. The CDR3 end lies 3 residues beyond the end of the read and is filled in from the germline J gene. CDR1 is SGHVS, CDR2 FQNEAQ, per germline. The V end lost 5 bases, the J end lost 6 bases, and 11 bases lay between the germline ends. This CDR3 has 13 amino acids.

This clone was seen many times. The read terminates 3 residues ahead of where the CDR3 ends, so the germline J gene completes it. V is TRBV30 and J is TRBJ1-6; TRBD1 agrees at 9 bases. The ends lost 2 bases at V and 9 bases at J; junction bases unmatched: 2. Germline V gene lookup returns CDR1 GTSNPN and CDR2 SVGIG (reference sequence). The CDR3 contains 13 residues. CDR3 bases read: TGTGCCTGGAGTCAACAGGGGGCTTCACCC. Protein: CAWSQQGASP. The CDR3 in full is CAWSQQGASPLHF. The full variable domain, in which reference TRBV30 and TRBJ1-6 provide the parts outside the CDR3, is SQTIHQWPATLVQPVGSPLSLECTVEGTSNPNLYWYRQAAGRGLQLLFYSVGIGQISSEVPQNLSASRPQDRQFILSSKKLLLSDSGFYLCAWSQQGASPLHFGNGTRLTVT.

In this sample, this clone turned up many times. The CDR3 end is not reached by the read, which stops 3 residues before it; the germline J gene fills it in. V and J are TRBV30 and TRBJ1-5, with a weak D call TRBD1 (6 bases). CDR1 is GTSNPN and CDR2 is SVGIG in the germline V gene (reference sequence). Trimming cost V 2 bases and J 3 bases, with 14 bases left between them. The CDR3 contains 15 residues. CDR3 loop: CAWSRSTGLNQPQHF. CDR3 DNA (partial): TGTGCCTGGAGTCGTTCGACAGGCCTCAATCAGCCC.

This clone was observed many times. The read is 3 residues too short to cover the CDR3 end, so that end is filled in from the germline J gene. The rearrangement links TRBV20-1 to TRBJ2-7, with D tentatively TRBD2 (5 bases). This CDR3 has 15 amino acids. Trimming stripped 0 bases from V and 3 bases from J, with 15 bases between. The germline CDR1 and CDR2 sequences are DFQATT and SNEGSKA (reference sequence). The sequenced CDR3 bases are TGCAGTGCTAGAGATCCCAGGACTCTAATCTACGAG. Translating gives CSARDPRTLIYE. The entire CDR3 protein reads CSARDPRTLIYEQYF.

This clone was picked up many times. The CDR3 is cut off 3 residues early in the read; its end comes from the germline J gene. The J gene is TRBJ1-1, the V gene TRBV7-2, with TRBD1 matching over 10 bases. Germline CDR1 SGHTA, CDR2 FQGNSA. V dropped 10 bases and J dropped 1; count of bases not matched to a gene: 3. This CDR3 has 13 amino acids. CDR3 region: CAIDRGPNTEAFF. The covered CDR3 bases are TGTGCCATAGACAGGGGGCCGAACACTGAA.

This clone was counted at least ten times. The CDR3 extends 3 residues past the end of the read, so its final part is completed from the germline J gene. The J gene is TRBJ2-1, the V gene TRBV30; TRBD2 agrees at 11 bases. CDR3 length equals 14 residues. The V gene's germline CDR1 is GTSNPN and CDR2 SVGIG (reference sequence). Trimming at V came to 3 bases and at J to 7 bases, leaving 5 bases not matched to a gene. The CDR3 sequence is CAWRDRTSGNEQFF. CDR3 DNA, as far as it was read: TGTGCCTGGAGAGATAGGACTAGCGGGAATGAG.

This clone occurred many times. CDR3 DNA, as far as it was read: TGCGCCAGCAGTCCGGGACAGGATATTTTCGGGACC. Protein product: CASSPGQDIFGT. The entire CDR3 reads CASSPGQDIFGTQYF. The J gene is TRBJ2-5, the V gene TRBV10-1, with 8 bases lining up with TRBD1. The CDR3 end is not reached by the read, which stops 3 residues before it; the germline J gene fills it in. V lost 5 bases and J lost 7; bases outside the gene matches: 12. Germline loops: CDR1 WNHNN, CDR2 SYGVQD (reference sequence). This CDR3 has 15 amino acids.

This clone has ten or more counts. The covered CDR3 bases are TGTGCCAGTAGGAATAACAGGGGGCGAACCGGGGAG. As protein: CASRNNRGRTGE. The full CDR3 protein is CASRNNRGRTGELFF. This chain connects TRBV19 to TRBJ2-2; the match to TRBD1 covers 9 bases. The sequence runs out 3 residues before the end of the CDR3; the remainder is reconstructed from the germline J gene. The CDR3 is made up of 15 amino acids. The germline V gene encodes CDR1 LNHDA and CDR2 SQIVND (reference sequence). Unmatched junction bases numbered 7, after V lost 6 bases and J lost 5 bases.

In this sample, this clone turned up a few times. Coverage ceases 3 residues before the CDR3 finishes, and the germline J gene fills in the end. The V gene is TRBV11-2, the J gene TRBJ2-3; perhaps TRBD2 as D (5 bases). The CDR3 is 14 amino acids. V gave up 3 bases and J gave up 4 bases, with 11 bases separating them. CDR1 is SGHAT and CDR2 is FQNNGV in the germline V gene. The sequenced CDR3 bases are TGTGCCAGCAGCTTCCGAGGGCGCGCAGATACG. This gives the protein CASSFRGRADT. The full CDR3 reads CASSFRGRADTQYF.

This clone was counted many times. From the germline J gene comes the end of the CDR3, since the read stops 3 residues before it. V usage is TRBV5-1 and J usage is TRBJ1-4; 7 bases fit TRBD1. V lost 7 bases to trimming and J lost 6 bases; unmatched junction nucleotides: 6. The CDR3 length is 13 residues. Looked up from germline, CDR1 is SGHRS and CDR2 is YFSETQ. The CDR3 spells CASSGTEDEKLFF. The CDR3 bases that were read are TGCGCCAGCTCCGGGACAGAAGATGAAAAA.

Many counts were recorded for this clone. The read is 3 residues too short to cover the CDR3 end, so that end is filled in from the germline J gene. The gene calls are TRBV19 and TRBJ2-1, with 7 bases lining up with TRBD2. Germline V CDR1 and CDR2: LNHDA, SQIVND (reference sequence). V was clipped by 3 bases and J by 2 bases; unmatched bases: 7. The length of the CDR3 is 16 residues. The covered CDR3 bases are TGTGCCAGTAGTATCCCGGGACTACGACCCTACAATGAG. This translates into CASSIPGLRPYNE. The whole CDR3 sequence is CASSIPGLRPYNEQFF.